These 15 T cell receptor beta chains were all obtained from the same sample, sequenced in a study of shared clonotypes between healthy human individuals (dated by TCRdb to the early 2020s). The library was made by the immunoSEQ multiplex PCR assay. TCRdb provides this immuneACCESS table in a form limited to in-frame rearrangements. Some clones are lacking; in checked studies, under half of them reflect an unresolved V gene, and why the rest are absent is not known. For this sample there are 2 million to 2.5 million clones; 85% to 95% appear just once. The ten largest clonotypes hold around 0.4% of the sample. Material: naive CD4+ T cells from PBMCs. Reading the label with the study, this specimen's cell subset or site is: CD45RA+ positively selected. These receptors were collected from a man aged 18 to 30 in good health. Some clones in this sample may be carry-over from other donors' samples.

The CDR3 DNA is TGTGCCAGCAGCAAGGGACTAGCGGGGGACAACACCGGGGAGCTGTTTTTT. The encoded protein is CASSKGLAGDNTGELFF. The chain links TRBV7-3 to TRBJ2-2, with TRBD2 identical over 14 bases. This CDR3 is 17 amino acids long. CDR1 and CDR2 (germline): SGHTA, FQGTGA. J lost 2 bases, V lost 5 bases, and 4 bases had no gene match.

The rearrangement links TRBV14 to TRBJ1-2, with 10 bases fitting TRBD1. Per the germline V gene, CDR1 is SGHDN and CDR2 is FVKESK. This CDR3 is built from 16 residues. Trimming took 3 bases from V and 7 from J; bases not matched to a gene: 11. The CDR3 sequence: CASSQGPGTGAGGYTF. In DNA, the CDR3 is TGTGCCAGCAGCCAGGGTCCCGGGACAGGGGCCGGTGGCTACACCTTC.

CDR3 nucleotides: TGTGCCAGCAGAAGACAGGGGGTTTGGGATACGCAGTATTTT. It yields the protein CASRRQGVWDTQYF. This rearrangement joins TRBV28 to TRBJ2-3, with TRBD1 matching over 9 bases. J lost 6 bases, V lost 6 bases, and 7 bases had no gene match. Germline loops: CDR1 MDHEN, CDR2 SYDVKM. This CDR3 has 14 amino acids.

Regarding this clone: This specimen includes other DNA sequences encoding the same CDR3. The V and J genes are TRBV5-1 and TRBJ2-3; possibly TRBD2 for D (5 bases). There are 15 residues in the CDR3. Germline assignment: CDR1 SGHRS and CDR2 YFSETQ. The V and J ends lost 2 bases and 0 bases respectively, with 10 bases between them. CDR3 sequence (DNA): TGCGCCAGCAGCTTATTAGCGTCTAGCACAGATACGCAGTATTTT. The encoded protein is CASSLLASSTDTQYF.

The chain combines TRBV4-3 with TRBJ2-6; unclear D gene. V lost 0 bases and J lost 0, with 12 bases in between. Germline-derived CDR1 and CDR2 are LGHNA and YSLEER. CDR3 length: 18 residues. DNA of the CDR3: TGCGCCAGCAGCCAAGACCAGATGGTAAGCTCTGGGGCCAACGTCCTGACTTTC. Protein product: CASSQDQMVSSGANVLTF.

The chain is built from TRBV6-1 and TRBJ1-1; D may be TRBD1 (5 bases). The CDR3 consists of 16 residues. Germline CDR1 reads MNHNS; CDR2 reads SASEGT. The V end was cut by 3 bases, the J end by 12 bases, with 26 bases between. CDR3 bases: TGTGCCAGCAGTGAGGCGGGTAGGGGTCATGGAGGCGGATCTTTCTTT. Amino acid sequence: CASSEAGRGHGGGSFF.

J is TRBJ2-7 and V is TRBV5-4; TRBD1 matches 7 bases. CDR3 length equals 13 residues. V gave up 3 bases and J gave up 3 bases; unmatched junction bases: 3. Germline V gene data show CDR1 as SGHNT and CDR2 as YYREEE (reference sequence). CDR3: CASSSPGGYEQYF. The CDR3 bases are TGTGCCAGCAGCTCGCCAGGGGGCTACGAGCAGTACTTC.

V is TRBV19 and J is TRBJ1-2; D is ambiguous. Germline assignment: CDR1 LNHDA and CDR2 SQIVND (reference sequence). Trimming took off 9 bases at V and 0 bases at J, with 14 bases between the two ends. This CDR3 has 14 amino acids. Written as DNA, the CDR3 is TGTGCCAGCTCATGGGGAGGAGCTAACTATGGCTACACCTTC. Translating gives CASSWGGANYGYTF.

On this clone: Other DNA sequences of this sample code for an identical CDR3. The chain uses TRBV27 and TRBJ2-7, with 10 bases aligning to TRBD2. This CDR3 spans 15 amino acids. V was clipped by 5 bases and J by 0 bases; unmatched bases: 4. The germline V gene has CDR1 MNHEY and CDR2 SMNVEV (reference sequence). CDR3 region: CASSPLAGPSYEQYF. CDR3 nucleotides: TGTGCCAGCAGTCCACTAGCGGGGCCCTCCTACGAGCAGTACTTC.

The V call is TRBV11-1, the J call TRBJ2-1; a possible D gene is TRBD1 (6 bases). Trimming stripped 3 bases from V and 3 bases from J, with 15 bases between. CDR1 and CDR2 from the germline V gene are SGHAT and FQDESV (reference sequence). This CDR3 has 16 amino acids. CDR3 sequence reads: CASSLTGSVGYNEQFF. CDR3 bases: TGTGCCAGCAGCTTGACAGGCTCAGTGGGCTACAATGAGCAGTTCTTC.

This clone was seen once. V usage is TRBV7-2 and J usage is TRBJ2-7; maybe TRBD2 (6 bases). V was shortened by 5 bases and J by 6 bases, with 14 bases between the two germline ends. This CDR3 spans 13 amino acids. Germline V lookup: CDR1 SGHTA, CDR2 FQGNSA. The CDR3, as DNA: TGTGCCAGCAGCCAGAAACGCGGGGCCGAGCAGTACTTC. This sequence encodes CASSQKRGAEQYF.

The genes are TRBV6-5 and TRBJ2-7; 13 bases are a match to TRBD2. Unmatched junction bases numbered 2, after V lost 5 bases and J lost 1 base. CDR3 length: 15 amino acids. Germline values: CDR1 MNHEY, CDR2 SVGAGI. This CDR3 reads CASSRTSGGSYEQYF. CDR3 DNA: TGTGCCAGCAGTCGGACTAGCGGGGGTTCCTACGAGCAGTACTTC.

The chain recombines TRBV14 with TRBJ1-1; 7 bases line up with TRBD1. Germline V CDR1 and CDR2: SGHDN, FVKESK. J gave up 6 bases and V 6 bases, and 10 bases lay outside the gene matches. The CDR3 has 14 residues. This chain's CDR3 is CASRNTGTAAEAFF. CDR3 DNA sequence: TGTGCCAGCAGAAATACCGGGACAGCGGCTGAAGCTTTCTTT. The full variable domain, completed using reference TRBV14 and TRBJ1-1, is EAGVTQFPSHSVIEKGQTVTLRCDPISGHDNLYWYRRVMGKEIKFLLHFVKESKQDESGMPNNRFLAERTGGTYSTLKVQPAELEDSGVYFCASRNTGTAAEAFFGQGTRLTVV.

Here the CDR3 DNA reads TGTGCCAGCAGTGGTCCCGACTACGAGCAGTACTTC. Encoded protein: CASSGPDYEQYF. The V gene is TRBV28, the J gene TRBJ2-7; D is ambiguous. Trimming cost V 5 bases and J 3 bases, with 8 bases left between them. Germline CDR1 is MDHEN and CDR2 is SYDVKM. This CDR3 has 12 residues.

This chain connects TRBV13 to TRBJ2-7; TRBD1 agrees at 9 bases. With 5 bases clipped from V and 9 bases from J, the junction kept 20 bases outside the gene matches. The length of the CDR3 is 17 residues. The V gene's germline CDR1 is PRHDT and CDR2 FYEKMQ (reference sequence). CDR3 sequence: CASSTGGGRPGEQGQYF. Written as DNA, the CDR3 is TGTGCCAGCAGCACAGGGGGCGGGAGACCCGGTGAGCAGGGGCAGTACTTC.